This T cell receptor (beta chain) emerged from a study of blood T cell repertoires in COVID-19. The ends lost 2 bases at V and 5 bases at J; junction bases unmatched: 5. The germline gives CDR1 SNHLY, CDR2 FYNNEI. The CDR3 totals 16 residues. Some clones are missing from TCRdb's copy, which holds only in-frame ones; the method was immunoSEQ multiplex PCR. The sample has around 220,000 clones, roughly 84% seen once. The chain links TRBV2 to TRBJ2-5, with TRBD2 matching 13 bases. The sample was peripheral blood. The clonotype was recovered from a woman aged 40 to 50 with active or convalescent COVID-19. The CDR3 DNA reads TGTGCCAGCAGTGAAACTAGCGGGGGGGCAGTGGAGACCCAGTACTTC. Encoded protein: CASSETSGGAVETQYF.